Listed here are 17 T cell receptor beta chains from one sample, sequenced in a study of human T cells and chemical hapten exposure. Time point meaning: patch test 3, about 24 weeks after DPC sensitization. Regarding treatment: therapeutic diphenylcyclopropenone sensitization with weekly scalp DPC. Whole blood that had not been fractionated was the source of extracted total RNA. TCRdb processed the RACE reads anew with MiXCR; each CDR3 protein has one entry. The data contain more than 35,000 distinct CDR3 sequences, about 13% of them singletons. This specimen was whole blood, taken in connection with sensitization to the hapten diphenylcyclopropenone (DPC). The receptors were gathered from a woman aged 40 to 55 with alopecia areata. Some clones in this sample may be carry-over from other donors' samples.

The chain recombines TRBV28 with TRBJ1-6; D is uncertain. Germline loops: CDR1 MDHEN, CDR2 SYDVKM. V shed 5 bases and J shed 7 bases, with 15 bases lying between them. CDR3 length equals 15 residues. CDR3 residues: CASSPGFVYNSPLHF. In nucleotides, the CDR3 is TGTGCCAGCAGTCCTGGGTTTGTCTACAATTCACCCCTCCACTTT.

This clonotype was seen repeatedly, ten times or more. The gene calls are TRBV29-1 and TRBJ1-1; D unclear. Per the germline V gene, CDR1 is SQVTM and CDR2 is ANQGSEA. This CDR3 is built from 10 residues. V gave up 3 bases and J gave up 5 bases, with 4 bases separating them. CDR3 nucleotides: TGCAGCGTTGACGGGACTGAAGCTTTCTTT. This gives the protein CSVDGTEAFF.

This clonotype was recorded many times. The J gene is TRBJ2-1, the V gene TRBV9; D possibly corresponds to TRBD2 (6 bases). The germline gives CDR1 SGDLS, CDR2 YYNGEE. CDR3 length: 18 amino acids. With 0 bases removed from V and 0 bases from J, the gap between germline ends came to 16 bases. The DNA of the CDR3 is TGTGCCAGCAGCGTAGTTGGGGTAGCGGAAGGCTCCTACAATGAGCAGTTCTTC. As protein: CASSVVGVAEGSYNEQFF.

This chain uses TRBV30 with TRBJ1-1; 12 bases are a match to TRBD1. V gave up 5 bases and J gave up 5 bases; unmatched junction bases: 6. This CDR3 has 14 residues. Germline CDR1 and CDR2: GTSNPN and SVGIG (reference sequence). CDR3 loop: CAWGTGGAETEAFF. The DNA for the CDR3 is TGTGCCTGGGGGACAGGGGGCGCAGAAACTGAAGCTTTCTTT.

This clonotype came up many times. The chain carries TRBV2 and TRBJ1-1, with a possible D match to TRBD1 (5 bases). The CDR3 sequence is 12 residues long. Between the trimmed V and J ends, which lost 0 bases and 8 bases, there was a span of 7 bases. The germline CDR1 and CDR2 sequences are SNHLY and FYNNEI. CDR3 sequence reads: CASSEAGGEAFF. For the CDR3, the DNA is TGTGCCAGCAGTGAAGCGGGGGGAGAAGCTTTCTTT.

This rearrangement joins TRBV5-1 to TRBJ2-7; weak D call: TRBD2 (6 bases). Per germline, CDR1 SGHRS and CDR2 YFSETQ. This CDR3 has 15 amino acids. Between the trimmed V and J ends, which lost 5 bases and 0 bases, there was a span of 15 bases. The CDR3 DNA reads TGCGCCAGCAGGCGGGACGTCCGGAGCTCCTACGAGCAGTACTTC. Amino acids: CASRRDVRSSYEQYF.

The chain employs TRBV20-1 and TRBJ1-6, with D perhaps matching TRBD1 (5 bases). V was clipped by 6 bases and J by 5 bases, with 20 bases between them. CDR3 length: 16 amino acids. CDR1 DFQATT and CDR2 SNEGSKA come from the germline V gene (reference sequence). CDR3 in amino acids: CSARPPGLGDNSPLHF. The CDR3 nucleotides read TGCAGTGCGCGCCCCCCAGGGTTGGGGGATAATTCACCCCTCCACTTT.

This clonotype was detected ten times or more. V usage is TRBV7-9 and J usage is TRBJ2-2, with 8 nucleotides matching TRBD2. This CDR3 is 16 amino acids long. V lost 6 bases and J lost 1; bases outside the gene matches: 7. CDR1 and CDR2 (germline): SEHNR, FQNEAQ (reference sequence). CDR3 DNA: TGTGCCAGCAGTTTGACCGGGACTAGGAACACCGGGGAGCTGTTTTTT. Amino acid sequence: CASSLTGTRNTGELFF.

A few counts support this clonotype. V gene TRBV5-1 combines with J gene TRBJ1-6; no firm D call. With 4 bases removed from V and 6 bases from J, the gap between germline ends came to 8 bases. The CDR3 spans 13 residues. Germline lookup yields CDR1 SGHRS and CDR2 YFSETQ. The CDR3 DNA reads TGCGCCAGCAGCGAAGGGAGTAATTCACCCCTCCACTTT. Translating gives CASSEGSNSPLHF. The full variable domain, with the rest looked up from reference TRBV5-1 and TRBJ1-6, is KAGVTQTPRYLIKTRGQQVTLSCSPISGHRSVSWYQQTPGQGLQFLFEYFSETQRNKGNFPGRFSGRQFSNSRSEMNVSTLELGDSALYLCASSEGSNSPLHFGNGTRLTVT.

The J gene is TRBJ2-7, the V gene TRBV10-3; D is perhaps TRBD2 (6 bases). The V gene lost 0 bases and the J gene lost 5 bases, with 8 bases spanning the gap. Germline V gene sequence: CDR1 ENHRY, CDR2 SYGVKD. CDR3 length: 13 residues. As DNA, the CDR3 is TGTGCCATCAGTGAGTCTCGGGGGAACGAGCAGTACTTC. It translates to CAISESRGNEQYF.

In its sample, this clonotype was seen many times. V and J are TRBV24-1 and TRBJ2-1; weak D call: TRBD2 (6 bases). The CDR3 is made up of 15 amino acids. V was clipped by 4 bases and J by 5 bases, with 14 bases between them. From germline, CDR1 is KGHDR and CDR2 SFDVKD. CDR3 amino acids: CATSENREFHNEQFF. DNA for the CDR3: TGTGCCACCAGTGAAAATCGGGAGTTTCACAATGAGCAGTTCTTC.

This clonotype was recorded at least ten times. This chain joins TRBV30 and TRBJ2-1; TRBD2 agrees at 13 bases. This CDR3 has 14 amino acids. Looked up from germline, CDR1 is GTSNPN and CDR2 is SVGIG (reference sequence). V lost 3 bases and J lost 6; bases outside the gene matches: 2. CDR3 region: CAWSRTSGSNEQFF. CDR3 nucleotides: TGTGCCTGGAGCCGGACTAGCGGGAGCAATGAGCAGTTCTTC.

The V gene is TRBV28, the J gene TRBJ2-7, with D possibly matching TRBD2 (5 bases). The V and J ends lost 4 bases and 0 bases respectively, with 16 bases between them. This CDR3 has 16 residues. Germline CDR1 MDHEN, CDR2 SYDVKM. This CDR3 is CASSYRVWRSSYEQYF. The CDR3 coding sequence is TGTGCCAGCAGTTATCGCGTGTGGAGGAGCTCCTACGAGCAGTACTTC.

This sequence joins TRBV10-3 and TRBJ2-4; D may correspond to TRBD1 or TRBD2 (5 bases each). V was trimmed by 6 bases and J by 8 bases, leaving 20 bases between them. Germline V gives CDR1 ENHRY, CDR2 SYGVKD. This CDR3 region has 15 residues. The CDR3 nucleotides read TGTGCCATCAGGGGACGCCCCCCGCCGCCGCACATTCAGTACTTC. This encodes CAIRGRPPPPHIQYF.

This clonotype was recorded many times. The V gene is TRBV20-1, the J gene TRBJ1-6; TRBD1 might be the D (6 bases). Trimming left V 1 base short and J 10 bases short, with 14 bases between. CDR3 size: 14 residues. CDR1 DFQATT and CDR2 SNEGSKA come from the germline V gene (reference sequence). The CDR3, as DNA: TGCAGTGCTAGAGTAGTACAGGGAGCCTCACCCCTCCACTTT. As protein: CSARVVQGASPLHF.

This clonotype was detected ten times or more. The DNA of the CDR3 is TGCAGCGTTGAAGAGTTTTCTAGGGCCGCGGGAGCTTATAACTATGGCTACACCTTC. This sequence encodes CSVEEFSRAAGAYNYGYTF. The rearrangement links TRBV29-1 to TRBJ1-2; D is unclear. The germline V and J ends were trimmed by 0 bases and 1 base, with 24 bases remaining between them. This CDR3 spans 19 amino acids. Germline V CDR1 and CDR2: SQVTM, ANQGSEA.

This clonotype was counted many times. The chain combines TRBV12-5 with TRBJ1-3, with D possibly TRBD1 on 6 matching bases. V was shortened by 6 bases and J by 0 bases, with 6 bases between the two germline ends. Germline assignment: CDR1 LGHNT and CDR2 FRNRAP. The CDR3 loop spans 13 amino acids. The CDR3 DNA follows: TGTGCTAGTGGGGACAGCTCTGGAAACACCATATATTTT. Translation gives CASGDSSGNTIYF.